Each of the 10 T cell receptor beta chains below was sequenced from the same sample in a study of cytomegalovirus exposure and HLA in healthy donors. This PCR relied on a set of 60 Vbeta primers and 13 Jbeta primers. Profiling relied on immunoSEQ multiplex PCR, and the TCRdb table lists in-frame clones only, not all of them. Counted here are some 87,000 clones, approximately 79% occurring once; the ten biggest clones make up around 3%. Sequences were obtained from PBMCs. These receptors were taken from a man aged 25-45 years in good health and CMV-seronegative.

The chain recombines TRBV19 with TRBJ1-5, with TRBD1 identical over 7 bases. Germline trimming cut 7 bases from V and 5 bases from J; bases unmatched to any gene: 14. This CDR3 comprises 16 residues. Per germline, CDR1 LNHDA and CDR2 SQIVND (reference sequence). As DNA, the CDR3 is TGTGCCAGTACCAAGAGACAGGGAGAGGTTCATCAGCCCCAGCATTTT. Protein: CASTKRQGEVHQPQHF.

This chain joins TRBV7-8 and TRBJ2-7; a possible D gene is TRBD1 (6 bases). Looked up from germline, CDR1 is SGHVS and CDR2 is FQNEAQ. This CDR3 spans 15 amino acids. Trimming pared 2 bases from V and 3 bases from J, leaving 14 bases between. CDR3 in DNA: TGTGCCAGCAGCTTAAAGGAACAGGGAGTCTACGAGCAGTACTTC. Protein product: CASSLKEQGVYEQYF.

Written as DNA, the CDR3 is TGTGCCAGCAGCACAGACCCCGGTAACAATGAGCAGTTCTTC. Residues: CASSTDPGNNEQFF. The chain is built from TRBV7-8 and TRBJ2-1; D remains unclear. Germline V gene lookup returns CDR1 SGHVS and CDR2 FQNEAQ. Trimming left V 5 bases short and J 5 bases short, with 13 bases between. The CDR3 length is 14 residues.

The chain joins TRBV2 to TRBJ1-3; D not certain. The CDR3 is made up of 13 amino acids. Germline V lookup: CDR1 SNHLY, CDR2 FYNNEI. With 5 bases removed from V and 4 bases from J, the gap between germline ends came to 9 bases. The CDR3 coding sequence is TGTGCCAGCAGTCGAGCCCCAGGAAACACCATATATTTT. This encodes CASSRAPGNTIYF.

V and J are TRBV14 and TRBJ2-1; weak D call: TRBD2 (6 bases). The CDR3 contains 14 residues. Germline V gene sequence: CDR1 SGHDN, CDR2 FVKESK. Trimming cost V 8 bases and J 2 bases, with 13 bases left between them. Here the CDR3 DNA reads TGTGCCAGCTCTCTAGGACTACCCTACAATGAGCAGTTCTTC. It is translated as CASSLGLPYNEQFF. Together with reference TRBV14 and TRBJ2-1, the CDR3 gives the full variable domain: EAGVTQFPSHSVIEKGQTVTLRCDPISGHDNLYWYRRVMGKEIKFLLHFVKESKQDESGMPNNRFLAERTGGTYSTLKVQPAELEDSGVYFCASSLGLPYNEQFFGPGTRLTVL.

This rearrangement joins TRBV19 to TRBJ2-5, with 11 bases matching TRBD2. The CDR3 totals 16 residues. Germline V gene data show CDR1 as LNHDA and CDR2 as SQIVND (reference sequence). V was clipped by 6 bases and J by 5 bases; unmatched bases: 11. CDR3 loop: CASSPTSGVFVETQYF. As DNA, the CDR3 is TGTGCCAGTAGCCCGACTAGCGGGGTCTTCGTGGAGACCCAGTACTTC.

The gene calls are TRBV9 and TRBJ1-2; 9 nucleotides agree with TRBD1. CDR3 length: 15 amino acids. Trimming cost V 7 bases and J 3 bases; bases outside gene matches: 10. The V gene's germline CDR1 is SGDLS and CDR2 YYNGEE. CDR3 sequence (DNA): TGTGCCAGCGCTACCAGACAGGGGGAACACTATGGCTACACCTTC. Protein sequence: CASATRQGEHYGYTF.

The chain carries TRBV7-2 and TRBJ1-1, with 8 positions matching TRBD1. Germline CDR1 SGHTA, CDR2 FQGNSA. Trimming cost V 4 bases and J 3 bases; bases outside gene matches: 4. CDR3 length: 14 residues. CDR3 amino acids: CASSSYRGDTEAFF. Written as DNA, the CDR3 is TGTGCCAGCAGCTCTTACAGGGGGGACACTGAAGCTTTCTTT.

This chain links TRBV15 with TRBJ1-4, with 7 bases matching TRBD1. Unmatched junction bases numbered 3, after V lost 0 bases and J lost 5 bases. Germline assignment: CDR1 LNHNV and CDR2 YYDKDF (reference sequence). The CDR3 spans 15 residues. In DNA, the CDR3 is TGTGCCACCAGCAGAGAGACAGGGAGAAATGAAAAACTGTTTTTT. It encodes CATSRETGRNEKLFF.

The chain carries TRBV6-1 and TRBJ1-1; D might be TRBD1 (6 bases). CDR1 is MNHNS, CDR2 SASEGT, per germline. Trimming pared 3 bases from V and 0 bases from J, leaving 11 bases between. This CDR3 is built from 15 residues. The DNA for the CDR3 is TGTGCCAGCAGTGATCAGGGGAGCATGAACACTGAAGCTTTCTTT. The encoded protein is CASSDQGSMNTEAFF.